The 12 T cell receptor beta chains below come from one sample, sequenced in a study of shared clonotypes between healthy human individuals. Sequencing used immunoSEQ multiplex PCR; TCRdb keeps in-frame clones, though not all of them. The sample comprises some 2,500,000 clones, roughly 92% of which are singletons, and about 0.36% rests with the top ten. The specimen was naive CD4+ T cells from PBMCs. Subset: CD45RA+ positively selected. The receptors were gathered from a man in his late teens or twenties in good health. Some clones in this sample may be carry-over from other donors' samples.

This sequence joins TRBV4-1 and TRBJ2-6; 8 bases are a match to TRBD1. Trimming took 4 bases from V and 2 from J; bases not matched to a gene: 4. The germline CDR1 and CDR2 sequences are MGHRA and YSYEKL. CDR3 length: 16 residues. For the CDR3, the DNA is TGCGCCAGCAGCCGAGGACAGGGACCTGGGGCCAACGTCCTGACTTTC. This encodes CASSRGQGPGANVLTF.

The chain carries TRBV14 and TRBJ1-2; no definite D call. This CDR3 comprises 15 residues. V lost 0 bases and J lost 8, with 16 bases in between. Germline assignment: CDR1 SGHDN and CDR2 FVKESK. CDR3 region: CASSQDFRAIEGYTF. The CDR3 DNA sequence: TGTGCCAGCAGCCAAGATTTTCGGGCAATAGAAGGCTACACCTTC. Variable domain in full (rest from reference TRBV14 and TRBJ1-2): EAGVTQFPSHSVIEKGQTVTLRCDPISGHDNLYWYRRVMGKEIKFLLHFVKESKQDESGMPNNRFLAERTGGTYSTLKVQPAELEDSGVYFCASSQDFRAIEGYTFGSGTRLTVV.

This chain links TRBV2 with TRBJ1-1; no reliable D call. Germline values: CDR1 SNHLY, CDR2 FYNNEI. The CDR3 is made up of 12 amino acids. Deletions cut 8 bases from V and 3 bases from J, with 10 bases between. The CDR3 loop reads CASPGPYTEAFF. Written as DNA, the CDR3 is TGTGCCAGCCCAGGACCGTACACTGAAGCTTTCTTT.

The CDR3 nucleotides are TGTGCCAGCAGTTTAAGACAGGGGGTTGGTCAGCCCCAGCATTTT. Protein: CASSLRQGVGQPQHF. This chain connects TRBV28 to TRBJ1-5; 9 nucleotides agree with TRBD1. The CDR3 totals 15 residues. J gave up 6 bases and V 2 bases, and 5 bases lay outside the gene matches. Germline lookup yields CDR1 MDHEN and CDR2 SYDVKM.

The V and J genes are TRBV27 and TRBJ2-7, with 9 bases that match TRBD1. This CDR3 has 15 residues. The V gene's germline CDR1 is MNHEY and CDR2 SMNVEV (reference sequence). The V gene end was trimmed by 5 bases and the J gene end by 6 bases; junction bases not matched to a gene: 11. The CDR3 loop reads CASSPWTGAPPEQYF. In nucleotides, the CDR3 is TGTGCCAGCAGTCCGTGGACAGGGGCCCCCCCCGAGCAGTACTTC.

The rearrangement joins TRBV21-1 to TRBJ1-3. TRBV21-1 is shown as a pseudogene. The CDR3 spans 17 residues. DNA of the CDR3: TGTGCCAGCAGCAGGTATCCCACGGGGTACGGTCGAAACACCATATATTTT. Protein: CASSRYPTGYGRNTIYF.

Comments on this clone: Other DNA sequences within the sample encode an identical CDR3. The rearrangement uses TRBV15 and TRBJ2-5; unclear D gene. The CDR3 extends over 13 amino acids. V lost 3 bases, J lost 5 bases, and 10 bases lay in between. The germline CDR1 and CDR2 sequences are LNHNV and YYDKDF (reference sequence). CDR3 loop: CATSRDPRETQYF. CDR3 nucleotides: TGTGCCACCAGCAGGGACCCCCGGGAGACCCAGTACTTC.

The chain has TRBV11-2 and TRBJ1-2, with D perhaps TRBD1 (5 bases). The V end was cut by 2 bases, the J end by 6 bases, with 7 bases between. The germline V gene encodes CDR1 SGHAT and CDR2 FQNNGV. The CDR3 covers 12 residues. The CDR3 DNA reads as TGTGCCAGCAGCTTAAGGGGCAATGGCTACACCTTC. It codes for CASSLRGNGYTF.

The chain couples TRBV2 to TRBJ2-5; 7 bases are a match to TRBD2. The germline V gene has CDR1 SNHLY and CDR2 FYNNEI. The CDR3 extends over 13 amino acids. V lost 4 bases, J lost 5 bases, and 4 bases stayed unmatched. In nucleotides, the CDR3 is TGTGCCAGCAGTGCGGATAGCGGGGAGACCCAGTACTTC. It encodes CASSADSGETQYF. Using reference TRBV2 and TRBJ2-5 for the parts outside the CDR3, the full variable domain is EPEVTQTPSHQVTQMGQEVILRCVPISNHLYFYWYRQILGQKVEFLVSFYNNEISEKSEIFDDQFSVERPDGSNFTLKIRSTKLEDSAMYFCASSADSGETQYFGPGTRLLVL.

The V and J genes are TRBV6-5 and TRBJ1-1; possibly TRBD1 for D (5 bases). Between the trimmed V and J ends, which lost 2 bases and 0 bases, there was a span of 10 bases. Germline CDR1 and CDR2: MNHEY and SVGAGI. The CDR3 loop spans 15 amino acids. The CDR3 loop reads CASSYVGGVNTEAFF. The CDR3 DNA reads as TGTGCCAGCAGTTACGTTGGGGGAGTGAACACTGAAGCTTTCTTT.

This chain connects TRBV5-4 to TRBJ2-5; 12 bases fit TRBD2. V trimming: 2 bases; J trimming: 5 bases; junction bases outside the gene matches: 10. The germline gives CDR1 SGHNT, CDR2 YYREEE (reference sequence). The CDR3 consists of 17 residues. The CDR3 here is CASSFRMTSGRGETQYF. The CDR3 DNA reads TGTGCCAGCAGCTTTCGGATGACTAGCGGGAGAGGGGAGACCCAGTACTTC.

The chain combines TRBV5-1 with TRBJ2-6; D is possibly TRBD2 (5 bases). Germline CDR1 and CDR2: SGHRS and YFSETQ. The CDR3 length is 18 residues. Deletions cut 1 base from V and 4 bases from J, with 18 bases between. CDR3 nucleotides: TGCGCCAGCAGCTTGTATCCGGGGTCGGGGTCCGGGGCCAACGTCCTGACTTTC. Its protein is CASSLYPGSGSGANVLTF.